The clone carrying this T cell receptor beta chain was detected many times. These data originate in a study of CD8 T cells in ankylosing spondylitis. Libraries for TCR beta were made by quantitative 5'-RACE with molecular barcodes. A single record per CDR3 protein comes from TCRdb applying MiXCR to the 5' RACE reads. Of around 53,000 distinct CDR3 sequences in the sample, about 7% were seen once. The CDR3 sequence is 16 residues long. V lost 6 bases, J lost 12 bases, and 27 bases lay in between. The receptor was derived from a female donor with ankylosing spondylitis or in good health (not recorded which). The material sequenced was blood, either unsorted or a sorted T cell fraction (not recorded which). J is TRBJ1-3 and V is TRBV12-3 or TRBV12-4; no clear D. Here the CDR3 DNA reads TGTGCCAGCAGCAGAGGACTAAACCGCCCGTTCGGGAACATATATTTT. Protein product: CASSRGLNRPFGNIYF.